Listed here are 5 T cell receptor beta chains from one sample, sequenced in a study of blood T cell repertoires in COVID-19. Sequencing used immunoSEQ multiplex PCR; TCRdb keeps in-frame clones, though not all of them. The sample has roughly 300,000 clones, approximately 93% seen once; the top ten hold around 2%. Specimen: peripheral blood. These receptors all come from a young woman with COVID-19, enrolled during active disease.

In DNA form, the CDR3 reads TGTGCCTGGAGTCAGGCGTTGAACACTGAAGCTTTCTTT. As protein: CAWSQALNTEAFF. The rearrangement joins TRBV30 to TRBJ1-1; D gene uncertain. V was shortened by 2 bases and J by 0 bases, with 7 bases between the two germline ends. The CDR3 runs to 13 residues. Germline CDR1 and CDR2: GTSNPN and SVGIG (reference sequence).

J is TRBJ2-3 and V is TRBV9, with 7 bases fitting TRBD1. Trimming took 4 bases from V and 5 from J; bases not matched to a gene: 13. The CDR3 runs to 16 residues. Germline-derived CDR1 and CDR2 are SGDLS and YYNGEE. In DNA form, the CDR3 reads TGTGCCAGCAGCCCAACCCGGGGACAGATATTAGATACGCAGTATTTT. Translated: CASSPTRGQILDTQYF. The whole variable domain, filled in from reference TRBV9 and TRBJ2-3, reads DSGVTQTPKHLITATGQRVTLRCSPRSGDLSVYWYQQSLDQGLQFLIQYYNGEERAKGNILERFSAQQFPDLHSELNLSSLELGDSALYFCASSPTRGQILDTQYFGPGTRLTVL.

The CDR3 region has the DNA TGTGCCTGGACGACAGGGGCAGGCACTGAAGCTTTCTTT. This codes for CAWTTGAGTEAFF. J is TRBJ1-1 and V is TRBV30; 8 positions match TRBD1. The CDR3 runs 13 residues. V was clipped by 4 bases and J by 4 bases; unmatched bases: 5. Germline CDR1 GTSNPN, CDR2 SVGIG (reference sequence).

The chain is built from TRBV14 and TRBJ1-1, with a possible D match to TRBD1 (5 bases). The V gene lost 0 bases and the J gene lost 9 bases, with 14 bases spanning the gap. The CDR3 has 14 amino acids. The germline CDR1 and CDR2 sequences are SGHDN and FVKESK. Here the CDR3 DNA reads TGTGCCAGCAGCCAAGATCAGCGGGGGAATAAAGCTTTCTTT. Translating gives CASSQDQRGNKAFF.

As for this clone: The same CDR3 arises from other DNA sequences in this sample as well. The CDR3 reads CASSFGRGNQPQHF. The CDR3 DNA reads as TGTGCCAGCAGTTTTGGGCGGGGCAATCAGCCCCAGCATTTT. This chain connects TRBV27 to TRBJ1-5, with unresolved D. CDR3 size: 14 residues. Deletions cut 3 bases from V and 2 bases from J, with 8 bases between. Germline V gives CDR1 MNHEY, CDR2 SMNVEV (reference sequence).